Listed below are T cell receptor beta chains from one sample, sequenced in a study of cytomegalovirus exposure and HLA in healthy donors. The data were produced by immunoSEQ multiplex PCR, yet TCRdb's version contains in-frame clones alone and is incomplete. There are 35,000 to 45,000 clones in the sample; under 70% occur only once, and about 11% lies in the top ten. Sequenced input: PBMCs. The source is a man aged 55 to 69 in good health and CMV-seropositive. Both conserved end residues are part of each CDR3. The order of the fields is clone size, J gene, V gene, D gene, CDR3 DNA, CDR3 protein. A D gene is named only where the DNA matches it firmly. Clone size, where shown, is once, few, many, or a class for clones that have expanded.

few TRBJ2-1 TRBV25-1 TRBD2 TGTGCCAGCAGGGGGGCGGGAGGAGCTGAGCAGTTCTTC CASRGAGGAEQFF
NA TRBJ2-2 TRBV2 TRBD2 TGTGCCAGCAGGGGAGGGACTAGCGGGTTGAACACCGGGGAGCTGTTTTTT CASRGGTSGLNTGELFF
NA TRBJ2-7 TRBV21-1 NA TGTGCCAGCAGCAAGTTGGGACAGGAGGCCTACGAGCAGTACTTC CASSKLGQEAYEQYF
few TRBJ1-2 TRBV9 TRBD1 TGTGCCAGCAGCCCTAGGACAGGCATAAGCTATGGCTACACCTTC CASSPRTGISYGYTF
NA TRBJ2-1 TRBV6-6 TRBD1 TGTGCCAGCAGTGACAGGGGGCTTGAGCAGTTCTTC CASSDRGLEQFF
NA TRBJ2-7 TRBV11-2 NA TGTGCCAGCAGCTTAGACGGCGCGCTAGCCTACGAGCAGTACTTC CASSLDGALAYEQYF
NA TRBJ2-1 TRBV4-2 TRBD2 TGTGCCAGCGGAGCAGCGGGAGGGTCCTACAATGAGCAGTTCTTC CASGAAGGSYNEQFF
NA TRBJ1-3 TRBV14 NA TGTGCCAGCAGCTTCAATTCTGGAAACACCATATATTTT CASSFNSGNTIYF
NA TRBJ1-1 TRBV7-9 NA TGTGCCAGCAGCTTTGGGGAGGGGGGTCGGACTGAAGCTTTCTTT CASSFGEGGRTEAFF
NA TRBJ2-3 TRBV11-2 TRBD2 TGTGCCAGCAGCAACCGGACTAGCACAGTCCTTGATACGCAGTATTTT CASSNRTSTVLDTQYF
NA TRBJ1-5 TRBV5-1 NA TGCGCCAGCAGCTTGGACGGGGATGGCAATCAGCCCCAGCATTTT CASSLDGDGNQPQHF
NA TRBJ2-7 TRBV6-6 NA TGTGCCAGCAGACTAACGAGAGACAGCCATTCCTACGAGCAGTACTTC CASRLTRDSHSYEQYF
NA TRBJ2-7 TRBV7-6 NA TGTGCCAGCAGCTTAGAGGTAGCAACCTACGAGCAGTACTTC CASSLEVATYEQYF
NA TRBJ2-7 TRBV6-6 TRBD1 TGTGCCCTAGGGACAGGACTGAGCGAGCAGTACTTC CALGTGLSEQYF
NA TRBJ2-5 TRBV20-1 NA TGCAGTGCTAGAACACAAGAGACCCAGTACTTC CSARTQETQYF
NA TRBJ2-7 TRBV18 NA TGTGCCAGCTCACCAGGAGGGGGCATTTACGAGCAGTACTTC CASSPGGGIYEQYF
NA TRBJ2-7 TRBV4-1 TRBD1 TGCGCCAGCAGCCAAGGGTCCGGGACAGAGGCCGAGCAGTACTTC CASSQGSGTEAEQYF
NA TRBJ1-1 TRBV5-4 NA TGTGCCAGCAGCATAGAACTAAGGGGAACTGAAGCTTTCTTT CASSIELRGTEAFF
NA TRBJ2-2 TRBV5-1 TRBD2 TGCGCCAGCACGTGGACTAGCGTGAACACCGGGGAGCTGTTTTTT CASTWTSVNTGELFF
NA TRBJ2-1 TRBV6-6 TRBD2 TGTGCCAGCGAAAGGGGTCGGGAGGGCTTCTACAATGAGCAGTTCTTC CASERGREGFYNEQFF
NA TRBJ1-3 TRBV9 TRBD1 TGTGCCAGCAGCCCAGGACAGGGACATGCAAACACCATATATTTT CASSPGQGHANTIYF
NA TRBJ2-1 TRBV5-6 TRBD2 TGTGCCAGCAGCTCGGGGACTAGCGGATACAATGAGCAGTTCTTC CASSSGTSGYNEQFF
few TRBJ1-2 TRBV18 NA TGTGCCAGCTCACCACTGGGCATCGGGGACTATGGCTACACCTTC CASSPLGIGDYGYTF
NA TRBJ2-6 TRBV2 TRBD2 TGTGCCAGCAGTGGGAGGACTAGGAGGACTGGGGCCAACGTCCTGACTTTC CASSGRTRRTGANVLTF
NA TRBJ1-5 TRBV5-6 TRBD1 TGTGCCAGCAGCTTCTCAGGGGGCAACAATCAGCCCCAGCATTTT CASSFSGGNNQPQHF
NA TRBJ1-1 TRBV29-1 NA TGCAGCGTTTCCCAATGGCAGGTCGGCACTGAAGCTTTCTTT CSVSQWQVGTEAFF
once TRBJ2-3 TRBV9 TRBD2 TGTGCCAGCAGCGTGGAGTCCGGACTAGCGACAGATACGCAGTATTTT CASSVESGLATDTQYF
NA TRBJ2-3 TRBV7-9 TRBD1 TGTGCCAGCAGTCCGGGACAGGGTCTTACAGATACGCAGTATTTT CASSPGQGLTDTQYF
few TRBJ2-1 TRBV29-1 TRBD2 TGCACCACCTCCGAACTAGCGGGAGTTGGCAATGAGCAGTTCTTC CTTSELAGVGNEQFF
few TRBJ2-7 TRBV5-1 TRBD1 TGCGCCAGCAGCTTGACGGGACAGAATTACGAGCAGTACTTC CASSLTGQNYEQYF
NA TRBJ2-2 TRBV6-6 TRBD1 TGTGCCAGCAGTTATGACAGGGGCGGGGAGCTGTTTTTT CASSYDRGGELFF
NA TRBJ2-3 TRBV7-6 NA TGTGCCAGCAGCTTGTTCAACACAGATACGCAGTATTTT CASSLFNTDTQYF
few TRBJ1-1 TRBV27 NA TGTGCCAGCAGTGCTATTAGTCTTAGCACTGAAGCTTTCTTT CASSAISLSTEAFF